Presented here are 26 T cell receptor beta chains from one specimen sequenced in a study of cytomegalovirus exposure and HLA in healthy donors. Primers included in the PCR were 60 Vbeta and 13 Jbeta primers. Some clones are missing from TCRdb's copy, which holds only in-frame ones; the method was immunoSEQ multiplex PCR. Of more than 90,000 clones in the sample, roughly 78% are singletons; the top ten hold more than 0.6%. Specimen: PBMCs. These receptors were obtained from a woman in her fifties or sixties in good health and CMV-seronegative.

The chain combines TRBV6-5 with TRBJ1-5; 7 nucleotides line up with TRBD1. CDR1 and CDR2 (germline): MNHEY, SVGAGI. The CDR3 sequence is 14 residues long. V gave up 5 bases and J gave up 4 bases; unmatched junction bases: 5. The CDR3, as DNA: TGTGCCAGCAGTCGACAGGGCCTGAATCAGCCCCAGCATTTT. This gives the protein CASSRQGLNQPQHF.

The chain is built from TRBV4-2 and TRBJ2-7; no clear D. Germline-derived CDR1 and CDR2 are LGHNA and YNFKEQ. Trimming took 4 bases from V and 7 from J, leaving 14 bases between them. The CDR3 loop spans 13 amino acids. The CDR3 here is CASSLRLLREQYF. DNA of the CDR3: TGTGCCAGCAGCCTCCGACTCCTTCGGGAGCAGTACTTC.

This clone was counted between two and nine times. The chain uses TRBV5-4 and TRBJ2-7; 8 positions agree with TRBD1. V shed 3 bases and J 2 bases; nucleotides not matched to a gene: 10. Germline values: CDR1 SGHNT, CDR2 YYREEE (reference sequence). The CDR3 consists of 16 residues. Written as DNA, the CDR3 is TGTGCCAGCAGCTCACCCGGGGCAGGGGGCGCCTACGAGCAGTACTTC. Protein: CASSSPGAGGAYEQYF.

CDR3 residues: CASSSDSDETQYF. In DNA, the CDR3 is TGTGCCAGCAGTTCGGACAGTGATGAGACCCAGTACTTC. This rearrangement joins TRBV5-4 to TRBJ2-5; TRBD1 might be the D (6 bases). V lost 5 bases to trimming and J lost 5 bases, with 13 bases between them. Germline V gene sequence: CDR1 SGHNT, CDR2 YYREEE (reference sequence). The CDR3 sequence is 13 residues long.

This chain joins TRBV5-1 and TRBJ1-3, with 9 bases that match TRBD1. This CDR3 contains 17 residues. CDR1 and CDR2 from the germline V gene are SGHRS and YFSETQ. V shed 1 base and J 4 bases; nucleotides not matched to a gene: 9. CDR3 nucleotides: TGCGCCAGCAGCTTGTTATCGGGACAGGGACTGGGAAACACCATATATTTT. Translated: CASSLLSGQGLGNTIYF.

The gene calls are TRBV11-2 and TRBJ2-1; 8 bases line up with TRBD1. With V trimmed by 5 bases and J by 2 bases, 5 bases remained unmatched. The CDR3 contains 15 residues. Germline CDR1 is SGHAT and CDR2 is FQNNGV. CDR3 protein: CASSKRQGPYNEQFF. The CDR3 nucleotides are TGTGCCAGCAGCAAGCGACAGGGGCCCTACAATGAGCAGTTCTTC. The full variable domain, rest sourced from reference TRBV11-2 and TRBJ2-1, is EAGVAQSPRYKIIEKRQSVAFWCNPISGHATLYWYQQILGQGPKLLIQFQNNGVVDDSQLPKDRFSAERLKGVDSTLKIQPAKLEDSAVYLCASSKRQGPYNEQFFGPGTRLTVL.

This clone was seen once. The genes are TRBV6-5 and TRBJ1-5; D remains ambiguous. CDR3 length: 14 residues. Trimming cost V 6 bases and J 0 bases, with 9 bases left between them. CDR1 is MNHEY and CDR2 is SVGAGI in the germline V gene. The CDR3 nucleotides are TGTGCCAGCAGCCTCGAGTATAGCAATCAGCCCCAGCATTTT. Its translation: CASSLEYSNQPQHF.

In its sample, this clone was seen a few times. The genes are TRBV7-9 and TRBJ1-2; 9 nucleotides agree with TRBD1. Germline V gives CDR1 SEHNR, CDR2 FQNEAQ (reference sequence). The trim removed 0 bases at V and 8 bases at J, leaving 4 bases unmatched. This CDR3 contains 14 residues. CDR3 bases: TGTGCCAGCAGCTTAGCGTACACAGGGGGCGGCTACACCTTC. Its protein is CASSLAYTGGGYTF.

V and J are TRBV15 and TRBJ2-1, with 7 bases that match TRBD2. Trimming at V came to 4 bases and at J to 0 bases, leaving 3 bases not matched to a gene. This CDR3 is built from 15 residues. Germline V CDR1 and CDR2: LNHNV, YYDKDF (reference sequence). CDR3 loop: CATSNGGSSYNEQFF. CDR3 bases: TGTGCCACCAGCAACGGCGGGAGCTCCTACAATGAGCAGTTCTTC.

This clone has a single count. V gene TRBV16 combines with J gene TRBJ1-1; possibly TRBD1 for D (5 bases). With 4 bases removed from V and 8 bases from J, the gap between germline ends came to 11 bases. CDR3 length: 12 amino acids. The germline CDR1 and CDR2 sequences are KGHSY and FQNENV. The CDR3 DNA follows: TGTGCCAGCAGCCCTCGGACACAAGAAGCTTTCTTT. Translation gives CASSPRTQEAFF.

The chain uses TRBV7-2 and TRBJ2-1; 10 nucleotides align to TRBD2. Germline lookup yields CDR1 SGHTA and CDR2 FQGNSA. CDR3 length: 15 amino acids. V was clipped by 6 bases and J by 6 bases; unmatched bases: 8. The CDR3 region has the DNA TGTGCCAGCAGTCGTGTTCTAGCGGGGGCCAATGAGCAGTTCTTC. As protein: CASSRVLAGANEQFF.

The V and J genes are TRBV7-2 and TRBJ2-7; weak D call: TRBD2 (6 bases). The CDR3 loop spans 15 amino acids. V lost 1 base and J 1 base, leaving 11 bases between the germline ends. Per the germline V gene, CDR1 is SGHTA and CDR2 is FQGNSA. CDR3 nucleotide sequence: TGTGCCAGCAGCTTAGGGTCGGGGGAGTCCTACGAGCAGTACTTC. Translated: CASSLGSGESYEQYF.

The chain links TRBV29-1 to TRBJ2-7, with D maybe TRBD1 (6 bases). This CDR3 is built from 13 residues. The germline CDR1 and CDR2 sequences are SQVTM and ANQGSEA. V lost 4 bases to trimming and J lost 1 base, with 11 bases between them. CDR3 in DNA: TGCAGCGTTGTACAGGGTGGGTCCTACGAGCAGTACTTC. It encodes CSVVQGGSYEQYF.

The rearrangement uses TRBV27 and TRBJ2-2; no reliable D call. Trimming took 6 bases from V and 4 from J, leaving 12 bases between them. Germline V gene lookup returns CDR1 MNHEY and CDR2 SMNVEV (reference sequence). There are 14 residues in the CDR3. The CDR3 reads CASSLRSFTGELFF. CDR3 nucleotide sequence: TGTGCCAGCAGCCTCCGGAGCTTCACCGGGGAGCTGTTTTTT.

This clone was counted only a few times. The chain is built from TRBV10-1 and TRBJ2-1; 9 bases fit TRBD2. The CDR3 is 15 amino acids. The germline gives CDR1 WNHNN, CDR2 SYGVQD (reference sequence). V shed 5 bases, J shed 2 bases, and the junction held 4 bases outside the gene matches. The CDR3 here is CASSPSGRPYNEQFF. Written as DNA, the CDR3 is TGCGCCAGCAGTCCCAGCGGGAGGCCCTACAATGAGCAGTTCTTC.

CDR3 nucleotide sequence: TGTGCCAGCAGTGACGAGTGGGCAAGTTCCTACAATGAGCAGTTCTTC. Protein product: CASSDEWASSYNEQFF. The chain recombines TRBV6-4 with TRBJ2-1; the D is unclear. CDR3 length: 16 amino acids. The germline V and J ends were trimmed by 2 bases and 1 base, with 12 bases remaining between them. The germline V gene encodes CDR1 MRHNA and CDR2 SNTAGT.

This clone was seen only a few times. This specimen includes other DNA sequences encoding the same CDR3. The chain links TRBV6-5 to TRBJ1-1; D is unresolved. The CDR3 runs to 14 residues. Trimming took off 2 bases at V and 0 bases at J, with 7 bases between the two ends. From germline, CDR1 is MNHEY and CDR2 SVGAGI. As DNA, the CDR3 is TGTGCCAGCAGTTACGGACTTATGAACACTGAAGCTTTCTTT. It encodes CASSYGLMNTEAFF.

J is TRBJ1-5 and V is TRBV6-1; the D gene is possibly TRBD1 (5 bases). CDR1 is MNHNS and CDR2 is SASEGT in the germline V gene. The CDR3 totals 14 residues. V lost 5 bases, J lost 6 bases, and 14 bases lay in between. The CDR3 sequence is CASSFGQGGQPQHF. CDR3 DNA sequence: TGTGCCAGCAGTTTTGGGCAGGGAGGTCAGCCCCAGCATTTT.

The chain uses TRBV6-5 and TRBJ2-7; 9 nucleotides agree with TRBD1. Trimming removed 6 bases from V and 8 bases from J; junction bases left unmatched: 11. This CDR3 has 14 amino acids. CDR1 MNHEY and CDR2 SVGAGI come from the germline V gene. Here the CDR3 DNA reads TGTGCCAGCAGGCCCGGGACAGGGACCTATCAGCAGTACTTC. It codes for CASRPGTGTYQQYF.

The chain employs TRBV4-3 and TRBJ2-2; the D is unclear. The CDR3 runs to 14 residues. V was pared by 1 base and J by 5 bases, with 8 bases between. CDR1 is LGHNA and CDR2 is YSLEER in the germline V gene. This CDR3 reads CASSQARWTGELFF. As DNA, the CDR3 is TGCGCCAGCAGCCAAGCCAGGTGGACCGGGGAGCTGTTTTTT.

A word on this clone: At one end the junction does not follow the germline gene, possibly because of a read error. V and J are TRBV28 and TRBJ2-5, with D hard to call. The length of the CDR3 is 14 residues. Looked up from germline, CDR1 is MDHEN and CDR2 is SYDVKM. CDR3 in amino acids: CASRLWASQETQYF. Written as DNA, the CDR3 is TGTGCCAGCAGGTTATGGGCTAGCCAAGAGACCCAGTACTTC.

This sequence joins TRBV7-9 and TRBJ2-3, with D possibly TRBD2 on 6 matching bases. This CDR3 has 17 residues. The germline CDR1 and CDR2 sequences are SEHNR and FQNEAQ (reference sequence). Between the trimmed V and J ends, which lost 5 bases and 3 bases, there was a span of 21 bases. The DNA for the CDR3 is TGTGCCAGCAGCCCCCATCGACTAGTTTGGGCAACAGATACGCAGTATTTT. It specifies CASSPHRLVWATDTQYF.

V and J are TRBV4-3 and TRBJ1-2, with D unclear. This CDR3 region has 15 residues. Trimming pared 0 bases from V and 2 bases from J, leaving 10 bases between. Looked up from germline, CDR1 is LGHNA and CDR2 is YSLEER. CDR3 loop: CASSQDFNRNYGYTF. For the CDR3, the DNA is TGCGCCAGCAGCCAAGATTTTAACAGAAACTATGGCTACACCTTC.

This clone was seen only once. The chain links TRBV7-9 to TRBJ1-4; D not certain. CDR3 size: 12 residues. Trimming took 2 bases from V and 7 from J, leaving 5 bases between them. In germline, CDR1 is SEHNR, CDR2 FQNEAQ (reference sequence). The CDR3 here is CASSLYVEKLFF. Here the CDR3 DNA reads TGTGCCAGCAGCTTATATGTTGAAAAACTGTTTTTT.

This chain connects TRBV19 to TRBJ1-2; 7 bases are a match to TRBD1. The CDR3 contains 16 residues. Trimming removed 5 bases from V and 4 bases from J; junction bases left unmatched: 13. Germline lookup yields CDR1 LNHDA and CDR2 SQIVND (reference sequence). Here the CDR3 DNA reads TGTGCCAGTAGTGCGTACTTACAGGGGATGAGCTATGGCTACACCTTC. Translation: CASSAYLQGMSYGYTF.

The rearrangement uses TRBV28 and TRBJ2-3; 9 nucleotides align to TRBD1. The CDR3 runs to 18 residues. Germline lookup yields CDR1 MDHEN and CDR2 SYDVKM. J was trimmed by 0 bases and V by 5 bases; bases with no gene match: 12. CDR3 amino acids: CASSPGQGIITSTDTQYF. CDR3 nucleotides: TGTGCCAGCAGTCCCGGACAGGGGATCATAACTAGCACAGATACGCAGTATTTT.